This entry features one TCR beta chain sequence. Its antigen remains unknown. A much larger clonotype is one base distant, so this may be a read error. The data are from a study of post-analysis software for immune sequencing data. Notes on the study in general: Relative to controls, patients had a few TRBV segments at higher frequency, with TRBV5-6, TRBV5-1 and TRBV20-1 among these.

Every TCR beta cDNA library bore unique molecular identifiers. TCRdb re-derived calls from the PCR reads in MiXCR, one entry per CDR3 protein. Of approximately 260,000 distinct CDR3 sequences in the sample, 35% to 40% are singletons; the top ten hold roughly 4.8%. This CDR3 contains 14 residues. The trim removed 3 bases at V and 7 bases at J, leaving 9 bases unmatched. Germline CDR1 is SEHNR and CDR2 is FQNEAQ (reference sequence). Sequenced sample: blood. The sequence was collected from a girl under 18 with multiple sclerosis. The V and J genes are TRBV7-9 and TRBJ2-7; 7 bases align to TRBD1. The CDR3 DNA follows: TGTGCCAGCAGCTTTGGCAGGGGGTTCGATGAGCAGTACTTC. Protein product: CASSFGRGFDEQYF.